This record concerns one T cell receptor (beta chain) sequence. Antigen unknown. The junction had 7 bases not matched to a gene; V was cut back by 6 bases and J by 6 bases. Germline V gene lookup returns CDR1 SNHLY and CDR2 FYNNEI. This CDR3 is built from 14 residues. This sample stems from a study of cytomegalovirus exposure and HLA in healthy donors. Study-wide findings and caveats: One variant, a missense change in DCLRE1C, was linked in a later analysis to TCR beta V- and J-gene trimming. In a later analysis, parvovirus B19, influenza, CMV and Epstein-Barr virus appeared linked to several top co-occurrence clusters. Analysis performed later found more than 15,000 TCR beta sequences associated with HLA alleles at 0.05 false discovery rate. A later analysis reportedly found fewer N-insertions in an Asian-associated ancestry cluster than the roughly 680-donor mean.

The PCR used 60 Vbeta and 13 Jbeta primers. TCRdb's copy holds only in-frame clones and misses some; the assay was immunoSEQ multiplex PCR. The repertoire holds about 240,000 clones, with just under 80% as singletons. The TCR originated in a boy aged 5-17 years in good health and CMV-seronegative. V usage is TRBV2 and J usage is TRBJ2-3, with 9 bases that match TRBD2. The sample taken for sequencing was PBMCs. CDR3 sequence reads: CASRLAGGPDTQYF. Written as DNA, the CDR3 is TGTGCCAGCAGACTGGCGGGAGGGCCTGATACGCAGTATTTT.